These 6 T cell receptor beta chains came from one sample sequenced in a study of blood T cell repertoires in COVID-19. Method: immunoSEQ multiplex PCR; TCRdb's copy keeps in-frame clones and lacks some. The sample has some 37,000 clones; just over 90% are singletons. Sample: peripheral blood. The receptors shown here come from a human donor in a cohort sampled during active COVID-19.

This chain joins TRBV7-8 and TRBJ1-2; D gene ambiguous. CDR1 SGHVS and CDR2 FQNEAQ come from the germline V gene. Trimming took 5 bases from V and 4 from J, leaving 11 bases between them. The CDR3 runs to 13 residues. The CDR3 loop is CASSPPAAYGYTF. DNA for the CDR3: TGTGCCAGCAGCCCCCCGGCGGCCTATGGCTACACCTTC.

The rearrangement joins TRBV2 to TRBJ2-7; TRBD1 agrees at 10 bases. Trimming at V came to 7 bases and at J to 12 bases, leaving 15 bases not matched to a gene. The CDR3 is 14 residues long. Germline lookup yields CDR1 SNHLY and CDR2 FYNNEI. The CDR3 loop is CASTASETGGLTYF. CDR3 nucleotides: TGTGCCAGCACCGCTAGTGAGACAGGGGGCCTTACGTACTTC. Variable domain in full (rest from reference TRBV2 and TRBJ2-7): EPEVTQTPSHQVTQMGQEVILRCVPISNHLYFYWYRQILGQKVEFLVSFYNNEISEKSEIFDDQFSVERPDGSNFTLKIRSTKLEDSAMYFCASTASETGGLTYFGPGTRLTVT.

This rearrangement joins TRBV5-1 to TRBJ1-2; 7 bases agree with TRBD1. Germline loops: CDR1 SGHRS, CDR2 YFSETQ. Trimming at V came to 4 bases and at J to 4 bases, leaving 10 bases not matched to a gene. The CDR3 covers 15 residues. In nucleotides, the CDR3 is TGCGCCAGCAGCCTCTCCGGACAGGCCCCCTATGGCTACACCTTC. It yields the protein CASSLSGQAPYGYTF.

CDR3 coding DNA: TGCGCCAGCGGGGGACTAGCGGGAGAGGCTAAGACCCAGTACTTC. Amino acid sequence: CASGGLAGEAKTQYF. The V gene is TRBV5-1, the J gene TRBJ2-5, with 14 nucleotides matching TRBD2. Germline V gives CDR1 SGHRS, CDR2 YFSETQ. This CDR3 has 15 amino acids. The V and J ends lost 7 bases and 6 bases, in that order; junction bases with no gene match: 8.

The chain has TRBV5-1 and TRBJ2-3; 9 bases line up with TRBD2. This CDR3 is built from 16 residues. The ends lost 1 base at V and 0 bases at J; junction bases unmatched: 3. Germline CDR1 SGHRS, CDR2 YFSETQ. CDR3 in amino acids: CASSLLAGLSTDTQYF. For the CDR3, the DNA is TGCGCCAGCAGCTTGCTAGCGGGACTTAGCACAGATACGCAGTATTTT. The full variable domain, its missing parts supplied by reference TRBV5-1 and TRBJ2-3, is KAGVTQTPRYLIKTRGQQVTLSCSPISGHRSVSWYQQTPGQGLQFLFEYFSETQRNKGNFPGRFSGRQFSNSRSEMNVSTLELGDSALYLCASSLLAGLSTDTQYFGPGTRLTVL.

This sequence joins TRBV5-1 and TRBJ2-7, with D possibly matching TRBD2 (6 bases). In germline, CDR1 is SGHRS, CDR2 YFSETQ. The length of the CDR3 is 16 residues. Trimming left V 0 bases short and J 3 bases short, with 16 bases between. CDR3 in amino acids: CASSLGGERPIYEQYF. In DNA, the CDR3 is TGCGCCAGCAGCTTGGGCGGGGAGAGACCAATCTACGAGCAGTACTTC. Filled out from reference TRBV5-1 and TRBJ2-7, the complete variable domain reads KAGVTQTPRYLIKTRGQQVTLSCSPISGHRSVSWYQQTPGQGLQFLFEYFSETQRNKGNFPGRFSGRQFSNSRSEMNVSTLELGDSALYLCASSLGGERPIYEQYFGPGTRLTVT.